The T cell receptor (beta chain) under discussion was sequenced for a study of kidney transplant recipient with SARS-CoV-2 infection. V dropped 6 bases and J dropped 7 bases, with 16 bases sitting between them. The length of the CDR3 is 12 residues. Germline-derived CDR1 and CDR2 are DFQATT and SNEGSKA (reference sequence). MiXCR, run by TCRdb on the reads, gives a single entry per CDR3 protein. The table lists 200,000 to 300,000 distinct CDR3 sequences, about 28% of them singletons. This chain joins TRBV20-1 and TRBJ2-7; D is ambiguous. Sequenced here: a blood sample, sampled at baseline and on roughly day 110 from a kidney transplant recipient. This clonotype originated in a young adult male patient who had COVID-19 and was a kidney transplant recipient. The T cells may come from the graft donor. In DNA form, the CDR3 reads TGCAGTGCCCCTCTTTCGGTAGTGGAGCAGTACTTC. Translating it yields CSAPLSVVEQYF.